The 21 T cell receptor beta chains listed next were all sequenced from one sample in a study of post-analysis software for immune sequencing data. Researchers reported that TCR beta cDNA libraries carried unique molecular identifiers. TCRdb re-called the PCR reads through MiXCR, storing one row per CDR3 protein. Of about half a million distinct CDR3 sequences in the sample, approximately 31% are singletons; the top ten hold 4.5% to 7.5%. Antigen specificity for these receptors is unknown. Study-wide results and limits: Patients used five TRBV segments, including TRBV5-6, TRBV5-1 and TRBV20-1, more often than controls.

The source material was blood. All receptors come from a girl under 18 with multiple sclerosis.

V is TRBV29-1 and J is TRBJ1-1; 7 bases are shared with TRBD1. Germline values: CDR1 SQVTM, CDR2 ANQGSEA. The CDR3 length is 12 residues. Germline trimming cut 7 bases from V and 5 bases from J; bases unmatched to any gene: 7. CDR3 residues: CSGQGLRTEAFF. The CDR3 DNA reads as TGCAGCGGACAGGGTTTGCGGACTGAAGCTTTCTTT.

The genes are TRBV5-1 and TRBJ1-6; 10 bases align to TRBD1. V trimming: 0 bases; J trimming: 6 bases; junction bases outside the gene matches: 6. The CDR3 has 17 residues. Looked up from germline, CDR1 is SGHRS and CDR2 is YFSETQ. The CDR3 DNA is TGCGCCAGCAGCTTGGGGACAGGGGGTATGGTTAATTCACCCCTCCACTTT. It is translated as CASSLGTGGMVNSPLHF. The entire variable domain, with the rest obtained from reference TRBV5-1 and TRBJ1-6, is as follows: KAGVTQTPRYLIKTRGQQVTLSCSPISGHRSVSWYQQTPGQGLQFLFEYFSETQRNKGNFPGRFSGRQFSNSRSEMNVSTLELGDSALYLCASSLGTGGMVNSPLHFGNGTRLTVT.

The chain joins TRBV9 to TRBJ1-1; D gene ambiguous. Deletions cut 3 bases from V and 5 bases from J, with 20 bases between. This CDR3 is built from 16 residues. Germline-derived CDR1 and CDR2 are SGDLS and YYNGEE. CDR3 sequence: CASSAREGWDWTEAFF. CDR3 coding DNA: TGTGCCAGCAGCGCGCGGGAGGGATGGGATTGGACTGAAGCTTTCTTT. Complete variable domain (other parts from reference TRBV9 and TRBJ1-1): DSGVTQTPKHLITATGQRVTLRCSPRSGDLSVYWYQQSLDQGLQFLIQYYNGEERAKGNILERFSAQQFPDLHSELNLSSLELGDSALYFCASSAREGWDWTEAFFGQGTRLTVV.

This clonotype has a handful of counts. Here the CDR3 reads CASSEACGVRGNTEAFF. The CDR3 coding sequence is TGTGCCAGCAGTGAAGCATGTGGGGTGAGGGGGAACACTGAAGCTTTCTTT. The chain carries TRBV6-1 and TRBJ1-1, with D possibly matching TRBD1 (5 bases). V was trimmed by 0 bases and J by 1 base, leaving 15 bases between them. The length of the CDR3 is 17 residues. CDR1 MNHNS and CDR2 SASEGT come from the germline V gene.

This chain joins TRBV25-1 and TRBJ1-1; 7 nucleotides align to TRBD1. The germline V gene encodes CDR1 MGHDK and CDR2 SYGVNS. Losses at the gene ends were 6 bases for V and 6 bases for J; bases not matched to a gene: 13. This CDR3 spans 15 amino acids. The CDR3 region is CASRIQKTGRAEAFF. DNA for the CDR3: TGTGCCAGCAGGATCCAAAAGACAGGGAGGGCTGAAGCTTTCTTT.

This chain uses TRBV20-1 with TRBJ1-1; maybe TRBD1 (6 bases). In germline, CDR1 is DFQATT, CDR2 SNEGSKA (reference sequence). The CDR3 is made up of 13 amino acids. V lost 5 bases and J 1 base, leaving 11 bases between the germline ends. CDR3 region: CSAFTQGNTEAFF. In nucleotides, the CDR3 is TGCAGTGCTTTTACACAGGGGAACACTGAAGCTTTCTTT.

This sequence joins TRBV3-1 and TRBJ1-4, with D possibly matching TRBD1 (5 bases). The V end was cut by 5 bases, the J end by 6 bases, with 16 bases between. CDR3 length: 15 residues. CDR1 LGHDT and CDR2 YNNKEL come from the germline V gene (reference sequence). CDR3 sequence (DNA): TGTGCCAGCAGCGGGGCCGGCGGGGTCTATGAAAAACTGTTTTTT. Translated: CASSGAGGVYEKLFF.

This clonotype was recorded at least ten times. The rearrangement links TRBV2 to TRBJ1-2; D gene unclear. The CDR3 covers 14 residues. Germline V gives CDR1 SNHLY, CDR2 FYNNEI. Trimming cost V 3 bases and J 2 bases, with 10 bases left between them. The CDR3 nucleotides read TGTGCCAGCAGTGATTTGGCCAGGAACTATGGCTACACCTTC. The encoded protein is CASSDLARNYGYTF.

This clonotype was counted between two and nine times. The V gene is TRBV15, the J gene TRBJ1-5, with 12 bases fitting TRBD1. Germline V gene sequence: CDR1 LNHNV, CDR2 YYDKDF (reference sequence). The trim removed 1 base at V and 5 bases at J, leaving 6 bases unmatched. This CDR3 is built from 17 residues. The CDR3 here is CATSRVEGQGADQPQHF. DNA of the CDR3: TGTGCCACCAGCAGAGTCGAGGGACAGGGGGCCGATCAGCCCCAGCATTTT.

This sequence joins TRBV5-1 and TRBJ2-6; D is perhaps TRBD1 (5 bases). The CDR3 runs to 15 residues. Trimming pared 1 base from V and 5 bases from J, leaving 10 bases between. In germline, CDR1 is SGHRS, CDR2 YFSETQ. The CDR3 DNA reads TGCGCCAGCAGCTTGACCAGGGCTAGGGCCAACGTCCTGACTTTC. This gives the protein CASSLTRARANVLTF.

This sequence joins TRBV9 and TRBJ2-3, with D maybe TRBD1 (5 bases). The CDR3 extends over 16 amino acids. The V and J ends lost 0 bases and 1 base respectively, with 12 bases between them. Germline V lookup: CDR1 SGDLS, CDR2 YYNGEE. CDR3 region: CASSVGLGQGTDTQYF. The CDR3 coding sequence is TGTGCCAGCAGCGTAGGGTTGGGGCAGGGCACAGATACGCAGTATTTT.

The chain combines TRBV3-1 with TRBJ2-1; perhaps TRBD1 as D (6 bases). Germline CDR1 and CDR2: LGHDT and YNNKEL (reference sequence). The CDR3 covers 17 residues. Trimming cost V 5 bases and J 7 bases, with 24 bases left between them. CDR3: CASSSPSMGAGGNEQFF. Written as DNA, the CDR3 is TGTGCCAGCAGCTCCCCCAGTATGGGGGCGGGTGGTAATGAGCAGTTCTTC.

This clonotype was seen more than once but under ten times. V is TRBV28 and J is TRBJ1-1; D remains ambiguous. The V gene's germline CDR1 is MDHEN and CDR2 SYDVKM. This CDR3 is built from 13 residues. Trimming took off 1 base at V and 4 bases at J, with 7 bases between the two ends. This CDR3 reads CASSLLWGTEAFF. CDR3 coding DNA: TGTGCCAGCAGTTTATTGTGGGGCACTGAAGCTTTCTTT.

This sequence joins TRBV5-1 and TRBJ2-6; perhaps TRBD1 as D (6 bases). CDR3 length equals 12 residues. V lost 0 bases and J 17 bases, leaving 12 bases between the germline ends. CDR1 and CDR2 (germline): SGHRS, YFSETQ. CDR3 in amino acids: CASSLEDTGLTF. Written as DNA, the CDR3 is TGCGCCAGCAGCTTGGAGGATACAGGGTTGACTTTC.

The CDR3 is CAISESGGDEQYF. CDR3 DNA: TGTGCCATCAGTGAGAGCGGGGGGGATGAGCAGTACTTC. V usage is TRBV10-3 and J usage is TRBJ2-7; 10 nucleotides match TRBD2. This CDR3 region has 13 residues. J was trimmed by 7 bases and V by 2 bases; bases with no gene match: 2. Germline CDR1 reads ENHRY; CDR2 reads SYGVKD.

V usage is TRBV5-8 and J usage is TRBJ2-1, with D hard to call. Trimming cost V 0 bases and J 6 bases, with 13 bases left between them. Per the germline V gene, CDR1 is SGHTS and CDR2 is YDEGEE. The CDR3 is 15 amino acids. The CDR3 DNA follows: TGTGCCAGCAGCTTGGGGCAGGCCCTCTCCAATGAGCAGTTCTTC. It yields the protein CASSLGQALSNEQFF.

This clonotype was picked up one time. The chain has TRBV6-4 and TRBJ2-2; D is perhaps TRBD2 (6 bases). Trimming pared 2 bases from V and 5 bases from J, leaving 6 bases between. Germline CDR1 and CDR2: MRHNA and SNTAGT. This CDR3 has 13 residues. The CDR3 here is CASSDRGTGELFF. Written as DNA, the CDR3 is TGTGCCAGCAGTGACCGGGGGACCGGGGAGCTGTTTTTT.

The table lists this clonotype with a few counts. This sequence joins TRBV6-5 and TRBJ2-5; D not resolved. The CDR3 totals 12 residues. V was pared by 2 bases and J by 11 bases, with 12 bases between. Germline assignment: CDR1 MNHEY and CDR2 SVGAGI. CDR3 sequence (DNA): TGTGCCAGCAGTTACGCAGGAAGGGATCAGTACTTC. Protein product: CASSYAGRDQYF.

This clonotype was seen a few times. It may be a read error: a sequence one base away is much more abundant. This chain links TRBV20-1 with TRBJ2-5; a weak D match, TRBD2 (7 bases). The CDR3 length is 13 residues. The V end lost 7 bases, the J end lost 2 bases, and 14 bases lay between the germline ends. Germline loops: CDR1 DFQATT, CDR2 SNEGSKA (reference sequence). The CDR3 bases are TGCAGTGTCCCGAGGGGGGGACAAGAGACCCAGTACTTC. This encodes CSVPRGGQETQYF.

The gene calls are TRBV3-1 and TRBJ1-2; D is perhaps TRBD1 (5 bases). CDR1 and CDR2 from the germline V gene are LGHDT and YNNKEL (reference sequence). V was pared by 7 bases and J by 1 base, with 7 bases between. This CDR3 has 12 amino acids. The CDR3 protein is CASTQGNYGYTF. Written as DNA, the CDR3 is TGTGCCAGCACGCAGGGTAACTATGGCTACACCTTC.

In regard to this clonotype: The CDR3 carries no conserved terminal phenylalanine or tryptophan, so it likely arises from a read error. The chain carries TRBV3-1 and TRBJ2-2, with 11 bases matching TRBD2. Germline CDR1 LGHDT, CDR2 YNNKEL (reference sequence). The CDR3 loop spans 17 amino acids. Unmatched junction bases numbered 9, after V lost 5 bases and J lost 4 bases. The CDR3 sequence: CASSSLAGGPVTGELFV. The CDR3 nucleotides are TGTGCCAGCAGCTCTTTAGCGGGAGGGCCCGTCACCGGGGAGCTGTTTGTT.